This T cell receptor (beta chain) was observed in a study of T cell responses to AZD1222 COVID-19 vaccine. General study findings and limits: Donor demographics were predominantly white British with a female majority; clonal diversity may be underestimated. Baseline seropositivity characterized only a handful of AZD1222 recipients. Targets within unmutated variant regions were reportedly found for nearly half of spike-specific TCRs.

About this clone: The antigen is not known.

The repertoire was sequenced with immunoSEQ multiplex PCR; TCRdb's copy has only in-frame clones and lacks some. The sample has over 65,000 clones, 86% seen once. CDR3 length: 12 residues. Germline V gene sequence: CDR1 SGHRS, CDR2 YFSETQ. Trimming removed 1 base from V and 4 bases from J, with 2 bases in between. The TCR was taken from an adult in good health. J is TRBJ2-2 and V is TRBV5-1; D unresolved. The sequencing here drew on peripheral blood, taken on day 0 of AZD1222 vaccination. CDR3 DNA: TGCGCCAGCAGCTTGCCCACCGGGGAGCTGTTTTTT. This gives the protein CASSLPTGELFF.